The next 12 T cell receptor beta chains were all read from a single sample in a study of early T cells in non-severe SARS-CoV-2 infection. TCRdb re-analysed the 5' RACE reads in MiXCR, keeping a single row per CDR3 protein. The sample carries 56,000 or so distinct CDR3 sequences, about 15% recorded once. The material sequenced was whole blood, taken at baseline. The receptors derive from an adult who was a healthcare worker with PCR-confirmed SARS-CoV-2 infection or an uninfected control (not recorded which).

As regards this clonotype: This could be a read error, since a much larger clone is one nucleotide away. The chain joins TRBV7-6 to TRBJ2-7; the D is unclear. The germline V gene has CDR1 SGHVS and CDR2 FNYEAQ. The CDR3 is 16 residues long. The CDR3: CVSSLVPRKNSYEQYF. CDR3 DNA: TGTGTCAGCAGCTTAGTCCCCAGGAAAAACTCCTACGAGCAGTACTTC.

This clonotype has ten or more counts. The chain employs TRBV4-1 and TRBJ2-3; 11 bases are a match to TRBD2. The length of the CDR3 is 16 residues. V dropped 4 bases and J dropped 4; count of bases not matched to a gene: 7. Germline assignment: CDR1 MGHRA and CDR2 YSYEKL. The CDR3 DNA is TGCGCCAGCAGCCTAGCGGGGGGGCAAAGGGCAGATACGCAGTATTTT. It specifies CASSLAGGQRADTQYF.

This clonotype turned up a few times. The conserved phenylalanine or tryptophan is not found at the CDR3 terminus, so this likely reflects a read error. The limits of the CDR3 on the DNA are not certain, so only TCRdb's listed CDR3 is given. This chain connects TRBV11-2 to TRBJ1-1. The CDR3 length is 10 residues, termini included. CDR1 is SGHAT, CDR2 FQNNGV, per germline. The chain's CDR3 is CASSLGGLVE.

Many counts were recorded for this clonotype. The chain recombines TRBV4-1 with TRBJ1-6, with a possible D match to TRBD1 (5 bases). This CDR3 is built from 18 residues. The germline V gene has CDR1 MGHRA and CDR2 YSYEKL. V lost 3 bases and J 5 bases, leaving 20 bases between the germline ends. As DNA, the CDR3 is TGCGCCAGCAGCCACAGAACGTTCCGGGACCGCGATAATTCACCCCTCCACTTT. Translating it yields CASSHRTFRDRDNSPLHF.

There are many counts of this clonotype. V usage is TRBV11-2 and J usage is TRBJ2-2, with D tentatively TRBD1 or TRBD2 (5 bases each). Trimming pared 2 bases from V and 4 bases from J, leaving 14 bases between. The CDR3 length is 16 residues. Germline CDR1 reads SGHAT; CDR2 reads FQNNGV. CDR3 loop: CASSLILQGPTGELFF. Written as DNA, the CDR3 is TGTGCCAGCAGCTTAATCCTCCAGGGACCCACCGGGGAGCTGTTTTTT.

This clonotype was picked up a small number of times. CDR3 bases: TGTGCCAGCAGCTTATGGGATACGCAGTATTTT. This sequence encodes CASSLWDTQYF. The chain is built from TRBV7-2 and TRBJ2-3; D unclear. Germline CDR1 and CDR2: SGHTA and FQGNSA. The CDR3 extends over 11 amino acids. V shed 2 bases and J shed 6 bases, with 3 bases lying between them.

This clonotype was counted at least ten times. The rearrangement uses TRBV6-1 and TRBJ2-3; 9 bases line up with TRBD1. Germline CDR1 MNHNS, CDR2 SASEGT. This CDR3 spans 17 amino acids. V shed 3 bases, J shed 5 bases, and the junction held 12 bases outside the gene matches. Here the CDR3 reads CASSDNSGTGREDTQYF. Here the CDR3 DNA reads TGTGCCAGCAGTGACAACTCCGGGACAGGGCGGGAAGATACGCAGTATTTT.

The chain joins TRBV27 to TRBJ2-7; the match to TRBD2 covers 15 bases. V lost 6 bases, J lost 4 bases, and 13 bases stayed unmatched. The CDR3 spans 18 residues. Germline V gene data show CDR1 as MNHEY and CDR2 as SMNVEV (reference sequence). The CDR3 DNA is TGTGCCAGCAGGGAATGGGGACTAGCGGGAGGAGATACTTACGAGCAGTACTTC. Its protein is CASREWGLAGGDTYEQYF.

This clonotype has at least ten counts. The CDR3 region is CASSYSSGAGNSPLHF. The CDR3 DNA reads as TGTGCCAGCAGTTACTCGTCTGGGGCGGGTAATTCACCCCTCCACTTT. This chain uses TRBV6-6 with TRBJ1-6; the D gene is possibly TRBD1 (5 bases). V shed 0 bases and J shed 6 bases, with 12 bases lying between them. CDR1 is MNHNY and CDR2 is SVGAGI in the germline V gene (reference sequence). This CDR3 has 16 amino acids.

This clonotype was detected many times. The CDR3 DNA is TGTGCCAGCAGCCAGGACGTTTACAATGAGCAGTTCTTC. It codes for CASSQDVYNEQFF. The V call is TRBV14, the J call TRBJ2-1; no clear D. CDR3 size: 13 residues. Germline V gives CDR1 SGHDN, CDR2 FVKESK. Trimming cost V 3 bases and J 4 bases, with 7 bases left between them. The complete variable domain, with remaining parts taken from reference TRBV14 and TRBJ2-1, reads EAGVTQFPSHSVIEKGQTVTLRCDPISGHDNLYWYRRVMGKEIKFLLHFVKESKQDESGMPNNRFLAERTGGTYSTLKVQPAELEDSGVYFCASSQDVYNEQFFGPGTRLTVL.

This clonotype was recorded a few times. The chain links TRBV12-3 or TRBV12-4 to TRBJ2-3; a weak D match, TRBD2 (6 bases). This CDR3 contains 14 residues. With 3 bases removed from V and 5 bases from J, the gap between germline ends came to 12 bases. The CDR3 spells CASSFNLGGDTQYF. The CDR3 DNA reads TGTGCCAGCAGTTTTAACTTGGGGGGAGATACGCAGTATTTT.

The table lists this clonotype with many counts. V and J are TRBV12-5 and TRBJ1-1, with D uncertain. This CDR3 region has 16 residues. The germline CDR1 and CDR2 sequences are LGHNT and FRNRAP. Between the trimmed V and J ends, which lost 4 bases and 0 bases, there was a span of 15 bases. CDR3 DNA: TGTGCTAGTGGTTCCTTTCCCGGCGGGGTGAACACTGAAGCTTTCTTT. Residues: CASGSFPGGVNTEAFF.